The TCR beta chain under discussion was sequenced for a study of chemoradiotherapy in HPV16-positive cancers. As for the study in general: Functional T-cell assays on a couple of HPV16-positive patients' cells defined candidate HPV-specific clones and common TCR motifs.

As concerns this clone: The antigen remains undetermined.

Broader study findings: During treatment, candidate HPV-specific clones and E7-related motifs expanded in tumor.

Libraries were prepared by immunoSEQ multiplex PCR; TCRdb keeps only in-frame clonotypes and omits some of them. The sample yields about 68,000 clones, roughly 90% seen once. CDR1 and CDR2 (germline): ENHRY, SYGVKD. This CDR3 has 14 amino acids. Trimming cost V 0 bases and J 11 bases; bases outside gene matches: 8. The specimen comprised blood, sampled from a patient who underwent chemoradiotherapy. The TCR sequence derives from a human donor with HPV-associated anogenital cancer. The chain recombines TRBV10-3 with TRBJ1-1; 8 nucleotides agree with TRBD1. The CDR3 loop reads CAISESRQGAGAFF. The CDR3, as DNA: TGTGCCATCAGTGAGTCGAGGCAGGGGGCCGGGGCTTTCTTT.